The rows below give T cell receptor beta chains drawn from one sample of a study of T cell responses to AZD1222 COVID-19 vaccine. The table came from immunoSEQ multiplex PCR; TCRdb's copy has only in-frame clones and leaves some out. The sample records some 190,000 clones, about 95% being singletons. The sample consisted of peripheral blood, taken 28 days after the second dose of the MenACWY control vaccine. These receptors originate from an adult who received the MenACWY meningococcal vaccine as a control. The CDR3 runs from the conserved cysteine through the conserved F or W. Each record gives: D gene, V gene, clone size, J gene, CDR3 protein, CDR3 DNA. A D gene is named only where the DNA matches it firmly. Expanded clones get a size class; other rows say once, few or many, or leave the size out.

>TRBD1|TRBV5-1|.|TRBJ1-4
CASSMGQGAEKLFF
TGCGCCAGCAGCATGGGACAGGGGGCAGAAAAACTGTTTTTT
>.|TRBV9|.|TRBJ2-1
CASSIQPLSSYNEQFF
TGTGCCAGCAGCATCCAGCCCCTAAGCTCCTACAATGAGCAGTTCTTC
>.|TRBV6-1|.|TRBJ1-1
CASSARGGSMNTEAFF
TGTGCCAGCAGTGCTCGGGGTGGGAGCATGAACACTGAAGCTTTCTTT
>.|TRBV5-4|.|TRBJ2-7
CASSRRGTYEQYF
TGTGCCAGCAGCCGGAGGGGAACCTACGAGCAGTACTTC
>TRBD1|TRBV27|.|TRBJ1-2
CASSSGGNGYTF
TGTGCCAGCAGTTCAGGGGGCAATGGCTACACCTTC
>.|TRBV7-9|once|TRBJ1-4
CASKSRGQGEKLFF
TGTGCCAGTAAATCAAGGGGCCAGGGGGAAAAACTGTTTTTT
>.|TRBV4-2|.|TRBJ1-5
CASSQDPQALGQPQHF
TGTGCCAGCAGCCAAGACCCGCAGGCGCTGGGTCAGCCCCAGCATTTT
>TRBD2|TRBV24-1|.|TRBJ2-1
CATSDPSGGAHNEQFF
TGTGCCACCAGTGACCCGTCCGGGGGGGCCCACAATGAGCAGTTCTTC
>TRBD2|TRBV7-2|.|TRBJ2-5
CASSSSPSGRGRETQYF
TGTGCCAGCAGCTCTAGTCCTAGCGGGAGAGGGAGGGAGACCCAGTACTTC
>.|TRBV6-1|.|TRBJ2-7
CASSERDTAYEQYF
TGTGCCAGCAGTGAGCGGGACACCGCCTACGAGCAGTACTTC
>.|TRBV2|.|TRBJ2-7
CASKESFSYEQYF
TGTGCCAGCAAGGAGTCCTTCTCCTACGAGCAGTACTTC
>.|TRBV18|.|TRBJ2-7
CASSPGRQPYEQYF
TGTGCCAGCTCACCAGGCAGGCAGCCCTACGAGCAGTACTTC
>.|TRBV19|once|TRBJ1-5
CASSIGFRGNQPQHF
TGTGCCAGTAGTATTGGGTTTAGGGGCAATCAGCCCCAGCATTTT
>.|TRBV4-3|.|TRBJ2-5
CASSQDFTGTETQYF
TGCGCCAGCAGCCAAGACTTCACAGGGACTGAGACCCAGTACTTC
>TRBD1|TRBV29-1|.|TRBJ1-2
CSVGADRSLYGYTF
TGCAGCGTCGGAGCGGACAGGTCTCTCTATGGCTACACCTTC
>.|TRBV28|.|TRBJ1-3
CASSYVDSSGNTIYF
TGTGCCAGCAGTTATGTGGACAGCTCTGGAAACACCATATATTTT
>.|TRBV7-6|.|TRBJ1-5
CASSLGQGEPQHF
TGTGCCAGCAGCTTAGGGCAGGGTGAGCCCCAGCATTTT
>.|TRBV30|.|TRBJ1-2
CAWRGEGYTF
TGTGCCTGGAGAGGGGAAGGCTACACCTTC
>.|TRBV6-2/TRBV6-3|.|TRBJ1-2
CASSFPTRANYGYTF
TGTGCCAGCAGCTTTCCGACACGAGCGAACTATGGCTACACCTTC
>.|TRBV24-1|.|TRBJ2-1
CATSAPGLDEQFF
TGTGCCACCAGTGCCCCAGGCTTAGATGAGCAGTTCTTC
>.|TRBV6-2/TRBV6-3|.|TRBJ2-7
CASSYGIWEQYF
TGTGCCAGCAGTTACGGTATTTGGGAGCAGTACTTC
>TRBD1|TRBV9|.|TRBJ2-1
CASSAFEQGANEQFF
TGTGCCAGCAGCGCATTCGAGCAGGGGGCTAATGAGCAGTTCTTC
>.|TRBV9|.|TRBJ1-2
CASSVAQGNYGYTF
TGTGCCAGCAGCGTAGCTCAGGGAAACTATGGCTACACCTTC
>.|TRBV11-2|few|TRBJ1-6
CASRPGSGWRYSPLHF
TGTGCCAGCAGGCCCGGTTCAGGCTGGAGGTATTCACCCCTCCACTTT
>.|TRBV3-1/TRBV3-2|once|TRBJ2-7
CASSQALPASSYEQYF
TGTGCCAGCAGCCAAGCTCTTCCGGCAAGCTCCTACGAGCAGTACTTC
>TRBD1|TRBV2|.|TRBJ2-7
CASSSNRDRGPHEQYF
TGTGCCAGCAGTAGCAACCGGGACAGGGGGCCTCACGAGCAGTACTTC
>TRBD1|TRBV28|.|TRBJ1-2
CASSLGTGNYGYTF
TGTGCCAGCAGTTTAGGGACAGGGAACTATGGCTACACCTTC